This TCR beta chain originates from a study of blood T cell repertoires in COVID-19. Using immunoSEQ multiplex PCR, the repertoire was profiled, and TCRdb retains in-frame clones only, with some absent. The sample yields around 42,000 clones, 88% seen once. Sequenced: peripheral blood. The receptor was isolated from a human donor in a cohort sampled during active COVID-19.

The CDR3 sequence is CASSGTNNEQFF. CDR3 nucleotides: TGTGCCAGCAGTGGGACTAACAATGAGCAGTTCTTC. The V call is TRBV27, the J call TRBJ2-1, with 7 bases aligning to TRBD2. CDR1 MNHEY and CDR2 SMNVEV come from the germline V gene (reference sequence). Losses at the gene ends were 5 bases for V and 5 bases for J; bases not matched to a gene: 0. This CDR3 has 12 amino acids.